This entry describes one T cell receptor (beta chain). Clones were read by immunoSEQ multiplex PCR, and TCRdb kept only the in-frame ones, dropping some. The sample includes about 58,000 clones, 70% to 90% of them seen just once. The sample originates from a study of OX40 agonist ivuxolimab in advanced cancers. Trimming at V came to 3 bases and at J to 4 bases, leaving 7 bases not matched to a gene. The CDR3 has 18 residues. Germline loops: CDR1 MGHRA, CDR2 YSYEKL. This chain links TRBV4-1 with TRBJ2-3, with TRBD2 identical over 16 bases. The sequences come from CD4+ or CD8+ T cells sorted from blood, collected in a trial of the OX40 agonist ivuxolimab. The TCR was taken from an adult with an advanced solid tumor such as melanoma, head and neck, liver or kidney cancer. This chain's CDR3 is CASSQGTSGGAFPDTQYF. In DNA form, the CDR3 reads TGCGCCAGCAGCCAGGGGACTAGCGGGGGGGCCTTCCCAGATACGCAGTATTTT.